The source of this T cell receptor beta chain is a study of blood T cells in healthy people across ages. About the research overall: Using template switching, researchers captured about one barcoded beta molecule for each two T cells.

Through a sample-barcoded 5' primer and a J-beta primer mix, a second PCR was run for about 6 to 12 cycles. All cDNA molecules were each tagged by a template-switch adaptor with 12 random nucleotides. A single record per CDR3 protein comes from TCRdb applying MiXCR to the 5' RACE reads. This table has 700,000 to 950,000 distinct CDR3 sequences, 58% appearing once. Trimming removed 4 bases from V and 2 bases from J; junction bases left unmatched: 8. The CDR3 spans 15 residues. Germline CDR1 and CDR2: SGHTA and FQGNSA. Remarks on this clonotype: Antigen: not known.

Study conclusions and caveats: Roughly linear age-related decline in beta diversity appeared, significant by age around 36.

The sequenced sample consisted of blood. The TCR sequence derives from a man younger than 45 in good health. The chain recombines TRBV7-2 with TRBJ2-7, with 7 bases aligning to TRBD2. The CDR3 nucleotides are TGTGCCAGCAGCTGGGCAGCGGGACCAACCTACGAGCAGTACTTC. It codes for CASSWAAGPTYEQYF.